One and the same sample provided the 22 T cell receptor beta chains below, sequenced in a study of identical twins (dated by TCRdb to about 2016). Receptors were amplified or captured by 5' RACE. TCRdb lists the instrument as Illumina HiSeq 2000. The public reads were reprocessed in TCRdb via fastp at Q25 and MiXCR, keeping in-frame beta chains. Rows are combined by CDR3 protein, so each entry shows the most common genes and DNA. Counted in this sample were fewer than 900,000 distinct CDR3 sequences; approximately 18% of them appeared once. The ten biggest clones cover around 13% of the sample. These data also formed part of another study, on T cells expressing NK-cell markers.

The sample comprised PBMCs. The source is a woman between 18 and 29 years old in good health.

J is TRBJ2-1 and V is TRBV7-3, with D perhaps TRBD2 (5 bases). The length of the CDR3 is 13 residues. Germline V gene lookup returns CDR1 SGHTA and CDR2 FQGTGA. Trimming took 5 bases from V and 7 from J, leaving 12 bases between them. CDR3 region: CASSRIRGNEQFF. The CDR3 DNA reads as TGTGCCAGCAGCAGAATACGGGGAAATGAGCAGTTCTTC. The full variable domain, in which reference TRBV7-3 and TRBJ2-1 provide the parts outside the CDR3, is GAGVSQTPSNKVTEKGKYVELRCDPISGHTALYWYRQSLGQGPEFLIYFQGTGAADDSGLPNDRFFAVRPEGSVSTLKIQRTERGDSAVYLCASSRIRGNEQFFGPGTRLTVL.

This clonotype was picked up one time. CDR3 nucleotides: TGTGCCAGCAGTGGAGGGACCACCGGGGAGCTGTTTTTT. Translated, it gives CASSGGTTGELFF. V usage is TRBV2 and J usage is TRBJ2-2; D tentatively reads TRBD1 or TRBD2 (5 bases each). Between the trimmed V and J ends, which lost 4 bases and 4 bases, there was a span of 7 bases. This CDR3 comprises 13 residues. Germline V lookup: CDR1 SNHLY, CDR2 FYNNEI.

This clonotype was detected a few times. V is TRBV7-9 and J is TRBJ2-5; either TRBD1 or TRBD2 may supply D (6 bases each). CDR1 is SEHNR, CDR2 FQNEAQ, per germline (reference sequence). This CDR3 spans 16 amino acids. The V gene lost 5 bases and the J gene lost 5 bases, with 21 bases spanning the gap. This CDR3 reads CASSPTGAGSSETQYF. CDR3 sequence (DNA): TGTGCCAGCAGCCCGACGGGGGCGGGTTCATCCGAGACCCAGTACTTC. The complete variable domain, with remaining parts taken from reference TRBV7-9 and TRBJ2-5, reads DTGVSQNPRHKITKRGQNVTFRCDPISEHNRLYWYRQTLGQGPEFLTYFQNEAQLEKSRLLSDRFSAERPKGSFSTLEIQRTEQGDSAMYLCASSPTGAGSSETQYFGPGTRLLVL.

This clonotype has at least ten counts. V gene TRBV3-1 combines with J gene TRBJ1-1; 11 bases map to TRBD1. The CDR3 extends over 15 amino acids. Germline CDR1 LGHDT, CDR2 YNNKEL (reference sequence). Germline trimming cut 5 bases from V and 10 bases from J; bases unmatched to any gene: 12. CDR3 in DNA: TGTGCCAGCAGCAGACGGGGCGGGACAGGGGGAGTAGCTTTCTTT. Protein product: CASSRRGGTGGVAFF. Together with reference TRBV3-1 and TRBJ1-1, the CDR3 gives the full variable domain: DTAVSQTPKYLVTQMGNDKSIKCEQNLGHDTMYWYKQDSKKFLKIMFSYNNKELIINETVPNRFSPKSPDKAHLNLHINSLELGDSAVYFCASSRRGGTGGVAFFGQGTRLTVV.

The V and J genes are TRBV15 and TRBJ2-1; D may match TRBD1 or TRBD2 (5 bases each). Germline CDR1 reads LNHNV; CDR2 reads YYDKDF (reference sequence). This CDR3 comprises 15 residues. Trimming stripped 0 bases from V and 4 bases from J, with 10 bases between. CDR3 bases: TGTGCCACCAGCAGAGAAGGGACCAAATACAATGAGCAGTTCTTC. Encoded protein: CATSREGTKYNEQFF.

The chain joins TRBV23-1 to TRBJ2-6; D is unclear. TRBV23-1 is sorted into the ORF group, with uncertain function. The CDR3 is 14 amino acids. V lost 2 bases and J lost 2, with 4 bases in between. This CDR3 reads CASSQRAGANVLTF. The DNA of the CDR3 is TGCGCCAGCAGTCAAAGGGCTGGGGCCAACGTCCTGACTTTC.

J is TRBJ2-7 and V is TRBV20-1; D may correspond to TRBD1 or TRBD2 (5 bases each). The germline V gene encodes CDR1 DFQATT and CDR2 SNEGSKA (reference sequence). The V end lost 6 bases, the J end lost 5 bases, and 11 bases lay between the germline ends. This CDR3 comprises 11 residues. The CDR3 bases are TGCAGTGCCGGGGCTAGCAACGAGCAGTACTTC. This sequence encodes CSAGASNEQYF.

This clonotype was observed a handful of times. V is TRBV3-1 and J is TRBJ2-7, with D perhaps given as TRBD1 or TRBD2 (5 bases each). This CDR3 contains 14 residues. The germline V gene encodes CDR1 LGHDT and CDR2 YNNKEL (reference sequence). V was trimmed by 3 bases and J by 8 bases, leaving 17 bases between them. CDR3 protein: CASSHLTGAGKQYF. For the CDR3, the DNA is TGTGCCAGCAGCCACCTAACCGGGGCAGGGAAGCAGTACTTC.

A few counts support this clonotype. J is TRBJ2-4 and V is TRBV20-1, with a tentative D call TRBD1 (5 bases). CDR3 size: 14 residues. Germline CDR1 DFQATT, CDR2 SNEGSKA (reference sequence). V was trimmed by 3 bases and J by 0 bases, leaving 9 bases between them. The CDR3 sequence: CSASLTVAKNIQYF. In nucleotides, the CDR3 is TGCAGTGCTAGTTTGACAGTAGCCAAAAACATTCAGTACTTC.

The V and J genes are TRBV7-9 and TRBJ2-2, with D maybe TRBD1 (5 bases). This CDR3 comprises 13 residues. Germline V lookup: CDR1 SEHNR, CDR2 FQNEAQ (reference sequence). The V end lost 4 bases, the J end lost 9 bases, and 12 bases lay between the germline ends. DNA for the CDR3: TGTGCCAGCAGCTCCCAGGGTGCCAGGGAGCTGTTTTTT. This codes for CASSSQGARELFF. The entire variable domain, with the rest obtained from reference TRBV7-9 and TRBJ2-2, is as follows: DTGVSQNPRHKITKRGQNVTFRCDPISEHNRLYWYRQTLGQGPEFLTYFQNEAQLEKSRLLSDRFSAERPKGSFSTLEIQRTEQGDSAMYLCASSSQGARELFFGEGSRLTVL.

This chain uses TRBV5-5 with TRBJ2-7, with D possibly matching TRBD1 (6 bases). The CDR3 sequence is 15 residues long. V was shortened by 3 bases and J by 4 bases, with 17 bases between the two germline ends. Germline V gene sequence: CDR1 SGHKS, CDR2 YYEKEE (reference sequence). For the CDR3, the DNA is TGTGCCAGCAGCTCCAGGGCCCCAGGGGCTTACGAGCAGTACTTC. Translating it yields CASSSRAPGAYEQYF.

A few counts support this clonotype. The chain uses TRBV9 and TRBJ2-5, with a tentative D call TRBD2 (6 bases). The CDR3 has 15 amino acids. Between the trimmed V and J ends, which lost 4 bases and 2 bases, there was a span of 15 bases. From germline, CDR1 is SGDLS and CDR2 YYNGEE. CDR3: CASSHRLGGQETQYF. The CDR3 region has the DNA TGTGCCAGCAGCCACAGACTAGGAGGACAAGAGACCCAGTACTTC.

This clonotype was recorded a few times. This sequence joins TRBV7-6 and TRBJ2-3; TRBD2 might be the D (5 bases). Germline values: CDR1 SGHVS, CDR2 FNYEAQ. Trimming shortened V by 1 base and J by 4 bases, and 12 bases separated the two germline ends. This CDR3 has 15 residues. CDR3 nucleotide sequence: TGTGCCAGCAGCTTAGGGACTCAAGAATCAGATACGCAGTATTTT. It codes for CASSLGTQESDTQYF.

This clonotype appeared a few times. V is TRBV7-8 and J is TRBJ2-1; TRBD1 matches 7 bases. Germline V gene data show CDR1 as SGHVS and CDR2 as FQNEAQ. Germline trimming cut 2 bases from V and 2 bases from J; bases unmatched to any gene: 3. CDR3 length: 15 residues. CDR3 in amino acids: CASSLRQGTYNEQFF. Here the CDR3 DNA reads TGTGCCAGCAGCTTAAGACAGGGCACCTACAATGAGCAGTTCTTC.

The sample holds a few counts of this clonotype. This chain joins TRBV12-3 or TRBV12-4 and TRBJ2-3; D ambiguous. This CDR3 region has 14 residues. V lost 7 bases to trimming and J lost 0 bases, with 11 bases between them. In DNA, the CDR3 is TGTGCCAGCATCCTCAAGTTGAGCACAGATACGCAGTATTTT. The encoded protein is CASILKLSTDTQYF.

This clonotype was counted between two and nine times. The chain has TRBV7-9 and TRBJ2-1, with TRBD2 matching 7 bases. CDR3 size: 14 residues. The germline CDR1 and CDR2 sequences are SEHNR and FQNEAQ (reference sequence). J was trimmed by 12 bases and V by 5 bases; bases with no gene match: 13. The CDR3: CASSQSWAGERQFF. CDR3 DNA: TGTGCCAGCAGCCAATCGTGGGCGGGGGAGAGGCAGTTCTTC.

The CDR3 spells CASSLAVSGNEQFF. CDR3 DNA: TGTGCCAGCAGCTTAGCTGTGTCGGGGAATGAGCAGTTCTTC. V usage is TRBV7-9 and J usage is TRBJ2-1, with D perhaps TRBD2 (5 bases). The CDR3 is 14 amino acids. The ends were cut back, 0 bases at V and 7 bases at J, with 10 bases in the middle. Germline V gene data show CDR1 as SEHNR and CDR2 as FQNEAQ (reference sequence). The whole variable domain, filled in from reference TRBV7-9 and TRBJ2-1, reads DTGVSQNPRHKITKRGQNVTFRCDPISEHNRLYWYRQTLGQGPEFLTYFQNEAQLEKSRLLSDRFSAERPKGSFSTLEIQRTEQGDSAMYLCASSLAVSGNEQFFGPGTRLTVL.

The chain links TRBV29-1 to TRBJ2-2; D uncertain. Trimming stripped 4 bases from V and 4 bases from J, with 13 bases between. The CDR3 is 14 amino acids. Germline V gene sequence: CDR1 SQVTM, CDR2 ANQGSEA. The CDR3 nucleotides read TGCAGCGTTGCCCGGGCAGGCGGCACCGGGGAGCTGTTTTTT. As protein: CSVARAGGTGELFF.

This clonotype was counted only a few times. The CDR3 loop is CASSLVDLPGYTF. As DNA, the CDR3 is TGTGCCAGCAGTTTAGTGGATCTTCCTGGCTACACCTTC. V gene TRBV12-3 or TRBV12-4 combines with J gene TRBJ1-2; no reliable D call. The germline V and J ends were trimmed by 1 base and 7 bases, with 10 bases remaining between them. This CDR3 contains 13 residues.

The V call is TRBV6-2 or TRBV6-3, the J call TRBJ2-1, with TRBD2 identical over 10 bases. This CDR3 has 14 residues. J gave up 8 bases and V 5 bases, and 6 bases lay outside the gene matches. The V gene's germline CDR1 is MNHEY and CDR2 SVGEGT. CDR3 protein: CASSPASGSYEQFF. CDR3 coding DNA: TGTGCCAGCAGTCCCGCTAGCGGGAGCTATGAGCAGTTCTTC.

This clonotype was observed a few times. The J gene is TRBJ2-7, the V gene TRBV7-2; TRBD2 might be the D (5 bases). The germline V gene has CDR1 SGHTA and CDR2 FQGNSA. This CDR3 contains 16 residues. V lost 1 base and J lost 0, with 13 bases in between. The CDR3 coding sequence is TGTGCCAGCAGCTTAGTGCCGGGTGGGAGCTCCTACGAGCAGTACTTC. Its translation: CASSLVPGGSSYEQYF.

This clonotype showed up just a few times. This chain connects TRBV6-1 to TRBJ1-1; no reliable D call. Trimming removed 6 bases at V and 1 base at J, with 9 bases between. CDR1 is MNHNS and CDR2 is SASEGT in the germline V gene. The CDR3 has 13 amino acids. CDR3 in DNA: TGTGCCAGCAGCCGTACTTCGAACACTGAAGCTTTCTTT. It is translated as CASSRTSNTEAFF.